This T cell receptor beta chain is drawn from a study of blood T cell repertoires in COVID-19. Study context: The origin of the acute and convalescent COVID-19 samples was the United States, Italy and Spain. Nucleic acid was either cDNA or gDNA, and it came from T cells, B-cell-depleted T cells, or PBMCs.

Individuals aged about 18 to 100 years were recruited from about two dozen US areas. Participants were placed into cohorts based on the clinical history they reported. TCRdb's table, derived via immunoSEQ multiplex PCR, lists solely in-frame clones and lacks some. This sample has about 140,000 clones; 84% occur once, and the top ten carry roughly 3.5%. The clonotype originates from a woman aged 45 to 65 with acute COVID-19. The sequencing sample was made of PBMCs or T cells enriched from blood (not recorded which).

The CDR3 loop is CASSQERTGEQYF. The CDR3 DNA reads as TGCGCCAGCAGCCAGGAACGGACAGGCGAGCAGTACTTC. The rearrangement joins TRBV4-1 to TRBJ2-7; 7 bases match TRBD1. The CDR3 consists of 13 residues. Germline V gene sequence: CDR1 MGHRA, CDR2 YSYEKL. The V and J ends lost 3 bases and 6 bases, in that order; junction bases with no gene match: 5.